This T cell receptor (beta chain) was captured in a study of T cells expressing NK-cell markers. Study details: According to the study, TCR beta repertoires originated from sorted CD3+CD56+NKG2C+, CD3+CD56+NKG2C- and CD3+CD56-NKG2C+ T cells.

From the 5' RACE reads, TCRdb lists one entry per CDR3 protein and no DNA. The sample has a few hundred thousand distinct CDR3 sequences, and its top ten clones hold roughly 0.4%. Germline V gene sequence: CDR1 SGHDT, CDR2 YYEEEE. This CDR3 has 16 amino acids. V and J are TRBV5-6 and TRBJ1-2. Sequenced: blood T cells: a sorted CD56 or NKG2C T cell subset, CD4+ or CD8+ T cells, or bulk PBMC T cells (not recorded which). This clonotype originated in a man aged 18 to 30 in good health. CDR3 protein: CASSWGVVGLDYGYTF.